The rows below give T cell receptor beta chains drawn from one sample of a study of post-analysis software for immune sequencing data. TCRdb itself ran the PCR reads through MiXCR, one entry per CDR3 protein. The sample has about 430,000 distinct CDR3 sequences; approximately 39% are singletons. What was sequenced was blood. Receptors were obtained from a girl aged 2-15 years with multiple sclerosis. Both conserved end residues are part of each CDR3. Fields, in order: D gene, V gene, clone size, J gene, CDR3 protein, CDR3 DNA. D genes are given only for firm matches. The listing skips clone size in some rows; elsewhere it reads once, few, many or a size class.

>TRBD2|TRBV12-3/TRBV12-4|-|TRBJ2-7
CASSPAGAGGPRYF
TGTGCCAGCAGTCCCGCTGGGGCGGGGGGGCCTCGGTACTTC
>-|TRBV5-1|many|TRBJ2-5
CASSLGQDQETQYF
TGCGCCAGCAGCTTGGGACAAGATCAAGAGACCCAGTACTTC
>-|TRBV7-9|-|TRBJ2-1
CASSRQGLLRDEQFF
TGTGCCAGCAGCCGCCAGGGACTCCTCCGGGATGAGCAGTTCTTC
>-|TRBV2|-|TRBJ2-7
CASNTGGFSSYEQYF
TGTGCCAGCAACACAGGAGGTTTTAGCTCCTACGAGCAGTACTTC
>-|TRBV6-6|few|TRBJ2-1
CASSYSPGTSYNEQFF
TGTGCCAGCAGTTACTCCCCCGGGACCTCCTACAATGAGCAGTTCTTC
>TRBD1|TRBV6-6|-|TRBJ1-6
CASSRDRGNSPRHF
TGTGCCAGCAGTAGGGACAGGGGGAATTCACCCCGCCACTTT
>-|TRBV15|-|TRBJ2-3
CATSSEAAGNTDTQYF
TGTGCCACCAGCAGTGAAGCGGCGGGGAACACAGATACGCAGTATTTT
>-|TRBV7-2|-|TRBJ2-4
CASSLVPQTVNIQYF
TGTGCCAGCAGCTTAGTCCCTCAAACAGTAAACATTCAGTACTTC
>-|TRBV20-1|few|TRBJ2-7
CSALSVFSYEQYF
TGCAGTGCTCTTAGTGTTTTCTCCTACGAGCAGTACTTC
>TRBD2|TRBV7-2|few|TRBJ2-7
CASSPRTSFPYEQYF
TGTGCCAGCAGCCCCCGGACTAGCTTTCCCTACGAGCAGTACTTC
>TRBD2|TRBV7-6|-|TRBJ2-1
CASSLGALGLAGARWGHEQFF
TGTGCCAGCAGCTTAGGGGCCCTAGGACTAGCGGGAGCAAGATGGGGCCATGAGCAGTTCTTC
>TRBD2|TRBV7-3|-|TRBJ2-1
CASSLRDSGTYNEQFF
TGTGCCAGCAGCTTAAGGGATAGCGGGACCTACAATGAGCAGTTCTTC
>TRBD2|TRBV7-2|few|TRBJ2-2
CASSPSGGANTGELFF
TGTGCCAGCAGCCCTTCTGGGGGGGCGAACACCGGGGAGCTGTTTTTT
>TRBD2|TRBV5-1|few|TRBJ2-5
CASSLRTSGKQYF
TGCGCCAGCAGCTTAAGGACTAGCGGAAAGCAGTACTTC
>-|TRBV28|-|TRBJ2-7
CASSFIPNEQYF
TGTGCCAGCAGTTTCATTCCCAACGAGCAGTACTTC
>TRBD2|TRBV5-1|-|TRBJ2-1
CASSLWMTSGSQGSYNEQFF
TGCGCCAGCAGCTTGTGGATGACTAGCGGGAGTCAAGGATCCTACAATGAGCAGTTCTTC
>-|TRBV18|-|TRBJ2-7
CASSPVQTGGPYEQYF
TGTGCCAGCTCACCTGTCCAGACGGGCGGCCCCTACGAGCAGTACTTC
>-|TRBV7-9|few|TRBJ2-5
CASSLRDQAGETQYF
TGTGCCAGCAGCTTAAGAGACCAAGCAGGGGAGACCCAGTACTTC
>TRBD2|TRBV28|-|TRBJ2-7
CASSRATSGTYEQYF
TGTGCCAGCAGTCGAGCGACTAGCGGGACCTACGAGCAGTACTTC
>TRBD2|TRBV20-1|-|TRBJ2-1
CSARMRGLASGAYNEQFF
TGCAGTGCTAGGATGCGCGGGTTGGCTAGCGGGGCGTACAATGAGCAGTTCTTC
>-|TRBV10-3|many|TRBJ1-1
CAIRHRDILNTEAFF
TGTGCCATCAGGCACAGGGATATCTTGAACACTGAAGCTTTCTTT
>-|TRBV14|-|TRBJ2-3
CASSQETTSGVWSTDTQYF
TGTGCCAGCAGCCAAGAAACTACTTCGGGGGTGTGGAGCACAGATACGCAGTATTTT
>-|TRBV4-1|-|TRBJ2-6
CASSPNRYSGANVLTF
TGCGCCAGCAGTCCGAACCGGTACTCTGGGGCCAACGTCCTGACTTTC
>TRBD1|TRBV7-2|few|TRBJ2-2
CASSRSGQYTGELFF
TGTGCCAGCAGCCGCTCGGGACAGTACACCGGGGAGCTGTTTTTT
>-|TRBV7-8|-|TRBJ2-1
CASSRTLGGTYNEQFF
TGTGCCAGCAGCAGAACCCTTGGGGGAACCTACAATGAGCAGTTCTTC
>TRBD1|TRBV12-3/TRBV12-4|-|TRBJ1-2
CASSQTGGYGYTF
TGTGCCAGCAGTCAAACAGGGGGCTATGGCTACACCTTC
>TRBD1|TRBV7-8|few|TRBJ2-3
CASSIGTGPVTDTQYF
TGTGCCAGCAGCATCGGGACAGGACCCGTCACAGATACGCAGTATTTT
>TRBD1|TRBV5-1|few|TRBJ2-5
CASSLGTGGSSYQETQYF
TGCGCCAGCAGCTTGGGGACAGGTGGATCCTCGTACCAAGAGACCCAGTACTTC
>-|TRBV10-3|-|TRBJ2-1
CAISTMQGPSTVEQFF
TGTGCCATCAGTACGATGCAGGGGCCCTCCACGGTTGAGCAGTTCTTC
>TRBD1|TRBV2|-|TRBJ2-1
CASSDGQGNWDEQFF
TGTGCCAGCAGTGATGGACAGGGGAATTGGGATGAGCAGTTCTTC
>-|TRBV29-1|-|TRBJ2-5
CSVTEGRQETQYF
TGCAGCGTTACAGAGGGGCGCCAAGAGACCCAGTACTTC
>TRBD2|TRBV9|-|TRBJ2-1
CASSVVVWASGRVVYNEQFF
TGTGCCAGCAGCGTAGTAGTTTGGGCTAGCGGGAGGGTCGTCTACAATGAGCAGTTCTTC
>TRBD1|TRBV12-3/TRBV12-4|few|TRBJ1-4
CASSSAGQGYEKLFF
TGTGCCAGCAGTTCCGCGGGACAGGGATATGAAAAACTGTTTTTT
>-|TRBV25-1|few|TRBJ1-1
CASSEWGGKRNTEAFF
TGTGCCAGCAGTGAATGGGGCGGGAAGAGGAACACTGAAGCTTTCTTT
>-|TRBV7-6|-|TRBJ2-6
CASSLLAISGANVLTF
TGTGCCAGCAGCTTATTGGCGATCTCTGGGGCCAACGTCCTGACTTTC
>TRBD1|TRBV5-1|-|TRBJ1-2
CASSLRIPTGAKAYGYTF
TGCGCCAGCAGCTTACGAATCCCGACAGGGGCAAAGGCCTATGGCTACACCTTC
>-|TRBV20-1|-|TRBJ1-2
CSADPTEQVATNYGYTF
TGCAGTGCCGATCCCACAGAACAGGTTGCAACTAACTATGGCTACACCTTC
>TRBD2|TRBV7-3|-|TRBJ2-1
CASSLTGTSAYNEQFF
TGTGCCAGCAGCTTAACTGGGACTAGCGCCTACAATGAGCAGTTCTTC
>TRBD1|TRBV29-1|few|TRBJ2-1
CSVRTGEQETQFF
TGCAGCGTTCGGACAGGGGAACAAGAGACCCAGTTCTTC
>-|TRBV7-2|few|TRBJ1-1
CASSLVRGNTEAFF
TGTGCCAGCAGCTTAGTTCGTGGGAACACTGAAGCTTTCTTT
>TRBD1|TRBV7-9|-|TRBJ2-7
CASSLGDRAVYEQYF
TGTGCCAGCAGCTTAGGGGACAGGGCCGTCTACGAGCAGTACTTC
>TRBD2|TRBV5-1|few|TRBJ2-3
CASSLELAGGIDTQYF
TGCGCCAGCAGCTTGGAACTAGCGGGAGGGATAGATACGCAGTATTTT
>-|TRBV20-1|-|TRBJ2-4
CSAPTGGKNIQYF
TGCAGTGCCCCGACTGGGGGAAAAAACATTCAGTACTTC
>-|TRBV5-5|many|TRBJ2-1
CASSSFLGHSYNGNEQFF
TGTGCCAGCAGCTCTTTTCTGGGGCATAGCTATAATGGCAATGAGCAGTTCTTC